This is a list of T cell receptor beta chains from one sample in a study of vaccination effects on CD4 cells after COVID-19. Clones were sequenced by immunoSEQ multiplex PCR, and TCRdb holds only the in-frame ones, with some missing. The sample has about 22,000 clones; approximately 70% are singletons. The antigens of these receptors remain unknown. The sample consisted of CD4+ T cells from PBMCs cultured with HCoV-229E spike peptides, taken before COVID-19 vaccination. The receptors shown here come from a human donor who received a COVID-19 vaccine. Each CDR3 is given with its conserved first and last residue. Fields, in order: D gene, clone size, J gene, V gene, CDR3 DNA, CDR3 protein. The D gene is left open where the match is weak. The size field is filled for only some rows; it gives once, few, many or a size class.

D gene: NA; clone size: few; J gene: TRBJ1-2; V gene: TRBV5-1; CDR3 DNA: TGCGCCAGCAGCTCCCACGGGCCCAACTATGGCTACACCTTC; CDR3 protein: CASSSHGPNYGYTF
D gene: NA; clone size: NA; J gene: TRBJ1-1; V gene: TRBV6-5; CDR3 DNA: TGTGCCAGCAGTTCAGGCAGTTTGAACACTGAAGCTTTCTTT; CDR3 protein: CASSSGSLNTEAFF
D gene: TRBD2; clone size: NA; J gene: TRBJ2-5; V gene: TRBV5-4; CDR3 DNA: TGTGCCAGCAGTGCAGGGTTGGGGGAGGGGATGGAGGCCCAGTACTTC; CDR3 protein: CASSAGLGEGMEAQYF
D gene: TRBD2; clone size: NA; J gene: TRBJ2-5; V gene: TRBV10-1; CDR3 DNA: TGCGCCAGCAGGAGGACGGGGATAGCGGGGGCGTACCAAGAGACCCAGTACTTC; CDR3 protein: CASRRTGIAGAYQETQYF
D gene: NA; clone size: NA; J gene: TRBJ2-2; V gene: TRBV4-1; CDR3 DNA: TGCGCCAGCAGCCAAGTCCCTCCTGGGGGAAGGAACACCGGGGAGCTGTTTTTT; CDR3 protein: CASSQVPPGGRNTGELFF
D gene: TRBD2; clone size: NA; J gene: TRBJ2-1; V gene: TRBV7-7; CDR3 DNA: TGTGCCAGCAGTCTGTTGCCTAGCGGGGGGGTTAGACACAATGAGCAGTTCTTC; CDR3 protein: CASSLLPSGGVRHNEQFF
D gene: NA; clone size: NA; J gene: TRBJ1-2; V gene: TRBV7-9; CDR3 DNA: TGTGCCAGCAGCTTAGTCGGGGGCGTCTACACCTTC; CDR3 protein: CASSLVGGVYTF
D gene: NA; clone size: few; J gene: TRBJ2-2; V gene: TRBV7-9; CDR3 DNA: TGTGCCAGCAGCGCCGTGGGGCGGCGCACCGGGGAGCTGTTTTTT; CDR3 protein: CASSAVGRRTGELFF
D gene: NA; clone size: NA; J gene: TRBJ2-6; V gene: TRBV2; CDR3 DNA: TGTGCCAGCAGCTACTCTGGGGCCAACGTCCTGACTTTC; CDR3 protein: CASSYSGANVLTF
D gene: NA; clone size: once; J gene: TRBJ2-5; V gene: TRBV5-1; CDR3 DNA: TGCGCCAGCAGCTTGGTTGGGGGGGAGACCCAGTACTTC; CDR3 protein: CASSLVGGETQYF
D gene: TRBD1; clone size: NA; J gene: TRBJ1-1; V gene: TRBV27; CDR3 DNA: TGTGCCAGCAGTTCGATACCCTCAGGGACAGGGGGATTTGGCACTGAAGCTTTCTTT; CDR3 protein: CASSSIPSGTGGFGTEAFF
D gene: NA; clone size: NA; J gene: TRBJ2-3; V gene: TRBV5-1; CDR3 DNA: TGCGCCAGCAGCTTGTCCCGGGACTCTATCCGGGGGTATTTT; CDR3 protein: CASSLSRDSIRGYF
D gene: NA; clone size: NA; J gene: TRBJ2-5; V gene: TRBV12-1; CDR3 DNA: TGTGCCAGCAGCCCAGAAGCCAGCGGGGTGAGAAAGACCCAGTACTTC; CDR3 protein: CASSPEASGVRKTQYF
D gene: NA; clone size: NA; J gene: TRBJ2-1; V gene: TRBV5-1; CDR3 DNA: TGCGCCAGCAGGTCTAGTAGTGATGAGCAGTTCTTC; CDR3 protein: CASRSSSDEQFF
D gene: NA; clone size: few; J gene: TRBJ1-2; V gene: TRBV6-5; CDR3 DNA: TGTGCCAGCAGCGCTTATTCTCCGGGCTATGGCTACACCTTC; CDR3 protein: CASSAYSPGYGYTF
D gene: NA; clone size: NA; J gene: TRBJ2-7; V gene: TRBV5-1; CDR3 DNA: TGCGCCAGCAGCTTGGCCGGGGGAAAAATGTCCTACGAGCAGTACTTC; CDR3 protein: CASSLAGGKMSYEQYF
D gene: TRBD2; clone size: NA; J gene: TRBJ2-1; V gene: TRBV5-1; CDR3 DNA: TGCGCCAGCAGCTTCCAGACTAGCGTGGCCTACAATGAGCAGTTCTTC; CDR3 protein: CASSFQTSVAYNEQFF
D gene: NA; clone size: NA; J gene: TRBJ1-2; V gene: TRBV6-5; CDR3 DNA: TGTGCCAGCAGGACAGCGGGGAACTATGGCTACACCTTC; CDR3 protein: CASRTAGNYGYTF
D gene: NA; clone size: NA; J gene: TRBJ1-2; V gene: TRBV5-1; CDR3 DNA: TGCGCCAGCAGCTTGGGTGACGGAATAACCTATGGCTACACCTTC; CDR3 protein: CASSLGDGITYGYTF
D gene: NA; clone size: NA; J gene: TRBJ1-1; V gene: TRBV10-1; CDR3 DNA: TGCGCCAGCAGTCTCTCCGGGCTGATGAAACCCATGAACACTGAAGCTTTCTTT; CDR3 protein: CASSLSGLMKPMNTEAFF
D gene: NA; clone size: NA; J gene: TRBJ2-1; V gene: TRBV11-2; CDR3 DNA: TGTGCCAGCAGCCCGATCGGAACAAATGAGCAGTTCTTC; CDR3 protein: CASSPIGTNEQFF
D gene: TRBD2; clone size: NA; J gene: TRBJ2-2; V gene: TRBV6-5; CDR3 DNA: TGTGCCAGCAGAGAGCTAGCGGGGGGCACCGGGGAGCTGTTTTTT; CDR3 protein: CASRELAGGTGELFF
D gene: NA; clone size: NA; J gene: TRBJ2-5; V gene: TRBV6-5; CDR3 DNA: TGTGCCAGCAGTTCCGGAGGGACAGTTGAGACCCAGTACTTC; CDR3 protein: CASSSGGTVETQYF
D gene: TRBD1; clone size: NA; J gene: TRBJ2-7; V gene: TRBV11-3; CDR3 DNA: TGTGCCAGCAGCTTGGAAGGACAGGACAGTGCCTACGAGCAGTACTTC; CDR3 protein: CASSLEGQDSAYEQYF
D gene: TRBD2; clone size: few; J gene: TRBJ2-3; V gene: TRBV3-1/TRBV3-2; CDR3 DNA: TGTGCCAGCAGCCAAGATCGGGGACTAGCGGGGATCACAGATACGCAGTATTTT; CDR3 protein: CASSQDRGLAGITDTQYF
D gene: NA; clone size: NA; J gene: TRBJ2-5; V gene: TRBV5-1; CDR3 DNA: TGCGCCAGCAGCTGGGACCTACAAGAGACCCAGTACTTC; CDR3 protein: CASSWDLQETQYF
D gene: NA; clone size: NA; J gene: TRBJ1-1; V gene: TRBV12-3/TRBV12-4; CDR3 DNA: TGTGCCAGCAGTATCACACGTGAAGCTTTCTTT; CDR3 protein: CASSITREAFF
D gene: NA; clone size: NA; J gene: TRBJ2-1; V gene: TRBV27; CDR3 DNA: TGTGCCAGCAGAGGGGACGTCAATGAGCAGTTCTTC; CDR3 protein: CASRGDVNEQFF
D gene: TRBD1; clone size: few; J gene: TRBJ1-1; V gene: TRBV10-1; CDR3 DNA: TGCGCCAGCAGTGGGCTCGGACAGGCGAACACTGAAGCTTTCTTT; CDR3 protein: CASSGLGQANTEAFF
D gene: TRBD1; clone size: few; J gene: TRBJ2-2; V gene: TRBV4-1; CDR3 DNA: TGCGCCAGCAGCCCGGGGACAGCAAACACCGGGGAGCTGTTTTTT; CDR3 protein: CASSPGTANTGELFF
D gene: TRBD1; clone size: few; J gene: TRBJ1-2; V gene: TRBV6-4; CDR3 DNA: TGTGCCAGCAGTGACTCTGGGGCGACAGGGAATGGCTACACCTTC; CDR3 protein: CASSDSGATGNGYTF
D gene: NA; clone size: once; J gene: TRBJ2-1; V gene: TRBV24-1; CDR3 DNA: TGTGCCACCTCATCTTTGGGGGCAGCGAGCTCCTACAATGAGCAGTTCTTC; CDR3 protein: CATSSLGAASSYNEQFF
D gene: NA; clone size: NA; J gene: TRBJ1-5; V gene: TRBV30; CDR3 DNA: TGTGCCTGGAAAGCAGGTCCTGGGCAGCCCCAGCATTTT; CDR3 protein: CAWKAGPGQPQHF
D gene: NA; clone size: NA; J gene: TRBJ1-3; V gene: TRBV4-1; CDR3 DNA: TGCGCCAGCAGCCAAGATTCGAGGGGAATAACCATATATTTT; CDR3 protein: CASSQDSRGITIYF
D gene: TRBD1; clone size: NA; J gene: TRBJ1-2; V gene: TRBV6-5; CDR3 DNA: TGTGCCAGCAGTTACATAGCAGACAGGGGCCAAGGCTACACCTTC; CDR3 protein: CASSYIADRGQGYTF
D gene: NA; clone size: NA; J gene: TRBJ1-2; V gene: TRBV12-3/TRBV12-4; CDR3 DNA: TGTGCCAGCAGTTTAGTGGGGAACTATGGCTACACCTTC; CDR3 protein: CASSLVGNYGYTF
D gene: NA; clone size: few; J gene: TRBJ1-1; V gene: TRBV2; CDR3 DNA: TGTGCCAGCAGGGGCCCGGGTTTGCAGGGCTCCACTGAAGCTTTCTTT; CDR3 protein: CASRGPGLQGSTEAFF
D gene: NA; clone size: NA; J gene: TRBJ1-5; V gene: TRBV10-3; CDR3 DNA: TGTGCCATCAGTGAGTCGGGGGATCAGCCCCAGCATTTT; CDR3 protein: CAISESGDQPQHF
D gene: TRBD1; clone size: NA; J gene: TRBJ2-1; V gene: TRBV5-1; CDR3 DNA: TGCGCCAGCAGCTTGAGACTAGACAGGGGCAATGAGCAGTTCTTC; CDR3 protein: CASSLRLDRGNEQFF
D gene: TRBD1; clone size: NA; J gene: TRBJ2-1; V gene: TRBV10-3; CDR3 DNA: TGTGCCACGTGGGACAGCTACAATGAGCAGTTCTTC; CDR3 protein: CATWDSYNEQFF
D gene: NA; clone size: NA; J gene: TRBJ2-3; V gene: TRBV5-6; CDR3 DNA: TGTGCCAGCAGCTTGGTCCGGGCTTTAAGCACAGATACGCAGTATTTT; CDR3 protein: CASSLVRALSTDTQYF
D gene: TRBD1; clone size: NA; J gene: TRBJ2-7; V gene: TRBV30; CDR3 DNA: TGTGCGCTGGGCAGGCTTGGACAGGGGGCCGACGAGCAGTACTTC; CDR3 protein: CALGRLGQGADEQYF
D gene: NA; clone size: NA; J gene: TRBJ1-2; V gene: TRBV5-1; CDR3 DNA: TGCGCCAGCAGCCTGACCTCAGGGGCAGGGTATGGCTACACCTTC; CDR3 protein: CASSLTSGAGYGYTF
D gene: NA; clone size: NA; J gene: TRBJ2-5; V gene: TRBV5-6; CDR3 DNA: TGTGCCAGCAGCGGGGGGACAATAGAAGGGACCCAGTACTTC; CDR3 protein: CASSGGTIEGTQYF
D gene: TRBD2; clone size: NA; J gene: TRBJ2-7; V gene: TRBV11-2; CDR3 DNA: TGTGCCAGCAGCTTAGGGTATGGGCGGGAGGCTTCATTC; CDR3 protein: CASSLGYGREASF
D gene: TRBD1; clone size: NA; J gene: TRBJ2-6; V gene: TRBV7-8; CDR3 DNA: TGTGCCAGCAGCTTAAGACAGGGGCGTTCTGGGGCCAACGTCCTGACTTTC; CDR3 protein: CASSLRQGRSGANVLTF
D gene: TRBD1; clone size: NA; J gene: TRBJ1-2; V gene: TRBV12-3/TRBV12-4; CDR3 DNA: TGTGCCAGCAGTTTGGGACAGATCTATGGCTACACCTTC; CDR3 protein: CASSLGQIYGYTF
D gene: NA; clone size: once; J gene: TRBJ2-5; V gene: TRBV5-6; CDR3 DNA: TGTGCCAGCAGCTTTTTCGTGAACTCCCGAACCGTACTACAAGAGACCCAGTACTTC; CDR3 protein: CASSFFVNSRTVLQETQYF
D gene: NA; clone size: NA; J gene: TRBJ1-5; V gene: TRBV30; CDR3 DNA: TGTGCCTGGAGTGTACTCGGGGGACACGGCAATCAGCCCCAGCATTTT; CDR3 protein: CAWSVLGGHGNQPQHF